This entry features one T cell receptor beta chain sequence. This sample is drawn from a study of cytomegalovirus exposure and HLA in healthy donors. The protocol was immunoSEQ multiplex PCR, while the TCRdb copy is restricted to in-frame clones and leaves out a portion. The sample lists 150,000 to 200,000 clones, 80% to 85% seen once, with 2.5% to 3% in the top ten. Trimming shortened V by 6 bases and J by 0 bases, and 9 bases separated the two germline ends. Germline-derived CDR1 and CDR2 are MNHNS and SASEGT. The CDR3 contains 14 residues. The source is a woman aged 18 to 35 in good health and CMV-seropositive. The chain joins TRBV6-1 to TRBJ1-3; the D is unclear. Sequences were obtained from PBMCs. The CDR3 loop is CASRATVSGNTIYF. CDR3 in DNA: TGTGCCAGCAGAGCCACTGTCTCTGGAAACACCATATATTTT.